These 5 T cell receptor beta chains originate from one sample sequenced in a study of CD8+CD57+ T cells in acquired aplastic anemia. Both TCR beta VDJ combination and CDR3 sequence profiling were carried out. Genomic DNA was the template for this profiling. TCRdb fed the reads into MiXCR, producing one record per CDR3 protein. The sample yields about 210,000 distinct CDR3 sequences, 34% seen once. Sequencing was done on a sample of sorted CD4+, CD8+, or CD8+CD57+ T cells (not recorded which) from PBMCs. The receptors were sampled from a human donor in good health, serving as a control.

J is TRBJ2-7 and V is TRBV24-1, with 7 bases that match TRBD1. Germline V gene data show CDR1 as KGHDR and CDR2 as SFDVKD. With 9 bases clipped from V and 7 bases from J, the junction kept 14 bases outside the gene matches. The CDR3 contains 14 residues. The DNA of the CDR3 is TGTGCCACCGGGGCCGGACAGGCCCCGAGGGAGCAGTACTTC. Its translation: CATGAGQAPREQYF.

This clonotype showed up many times. J is TRBJ2-3 and V is TRBV2; 12 nucleotides agree with TRBD2. There are 15 residues in the CDR3. V gave up 4 bases and J gave up 4 bases; unmatched junction bases: 3. The germline V gene has CDR1 SNHLY and CDR2 FYNNEI. CDR3: CASSGLAGVADTQYF. CDR3 nucleotides: TGTGCCAGCAGTGGACTAGCGGGGGTGGCAGATACGCAGTATTTT. Looking up the rest from reference TRBV2 and TRBJ2-3 gives the full variable domain: EPEVTQTPSHQVTQMGQEVILRCVPISNHLYFYWYRQILGQKVEFLVSFYNNEISEKSEIFDDQFSVERPDGSNFTLKIRSTKLEDSAMYFCASSGLAGVADTQYFGPGTRLTVL.

This clonotype was detected once. The chain links TRBV10-3 to TRBJ2-4; 8 bases line up with TRBD2. In germline, CDR1 is ENHRY, CDR2 SYGVKD. This CDR3 contains 12 residues. V dropped 6 bases and J dropped 8; count of bases not matched to a gene: 3. The CDR3: CAIRPAGDIQYF. Written as DNA, the CDR3 is TGTGCCATCAGGCCAGCGGGAGACATTCAGTACTTC.

This chain connects TRBV9 to TRBJ2-7; 7 bases map to TRBD1. Per germline, CDR1 SGDLS and CDR2 YYNGEE. CDR3 length: 15 amino acids. V dropped 1 base and J dropped 6; count of bases not matched to a gene: 10. DNA for the CDR3: TGTGCCAGCAGCGTAACAGGGGCCGTCCCGTCCGAGCAGTACTTC. It is translated as CASSVTGAVPSEQYF.

The chain couples TRBV2 to TRBJ1-2; D is unclear. The CDR3 runs to 14 residues. Trimming shortened V by 3 bases and J by 2 bases, and 10 bases separated the two germline ends. CDR1 and CDR2 from the germline V gene are SNHLY and FYNNEI. The CDR3, as DNA: TGTGCCAGCAGTGACTCTCTAGCGAACTATGGCTACACCTTC. Its protein is CASSDSLANYGYTF. The full variable domain, completed using reference TRBV2 and TRBJ1-2, is EPEVTQTPSHQVTQMGQEVILRCVPISNHLYFYWYRQILGQKVEFLVSFYNNEISEKSEIFDDQFSVERPDGSNFTLKIRSTKLEDSAMYFCASSDSLANYGYTFGSGTRLTVV.